This entry features one TCR beta chain sequence. What it binds is not known. The source of the sample is a study of shared clonotypes between healthy human individuals. Study-level background: The donor pool was made up of a couple of women and a few men aged 18 to 49.

Cells designated naive CD8 were CD45RO-negative and were positively selected for CCR7, with terminally differentiated effector memory CD45RA+ cells excluded. Adult Caucasians living in Nashville, Tennessee made up all of the donors. Clones were sequenced by immunoSEQ multiplex PCR, and TCRdb holds only the in-frame ones, with some missing. The data contain millions of clones, 93% of them seen just once; the ten biggest clones take up 1.5% to 2%. Study-level findings and limits: The diversity represented, both genetic and in exposure history, was limited by few donors. Naive subsets, compared against memory subsets, generally had larger estimated richness values.

V was cut by 4 bases and J by 7 bases, with 11 bases left in between. The CDR3 covers 13 residues. Germline assignment: CDR1 MNHEY and CDR2 SMNVEV (reference sequence). This chain joins TRBV27 and TRBJ1-5; no clear D gene. Sequencing input: naive CD8+ T cells from PBMCs. This receptor was taken from a man aged 18 to 30 in good health. Some clones in this sample may be carry-over from other donors' samples. In DNA, the CDR3 is TGTGCCAGCAGTTACGCCGGTTGGCAGCCCCAGCATTTT. It translates to CASSYAGWQPQHF.